This T cell receptor (beta chain) derives from a study of OX40 agonist ivuxolimab in advanced cancers. Study-level background: Of the participants, under 50% had some prior anti-PD-1, anti-PD-L1 or anti-CTLA-4 therapy, which was allowed. Overall study findings and caveats: CD8+ T cells (on average) carried more expanded clones than CD4+ T cells.

Concerning this clone itself: Antigen specificity is unknown.

This table comes from immunoSEQ multiplex PCR, and its TCRdb copy is limited to in-frame clones, with some not included. The table records about 60,000 clones, 83% of them present only once. The CDR3 runs to 16 residues. Trimming left V 0 bases short and J 5 bases short, with 13 bases between. Germline V gene data show CDR1 as MNHNY and CDR2 as SVGAGI (reference sequence). The clonotype comes from an adult with an advanced solid tumor such as melanoma, head and neck, liver or kidney cancer. The chain is built from TRBV6-6 and TRBJ2-2; D is tentatively TRBD1 or TRBD2 (5 bases each). Material: CD4+ or CD8+ T cells sorted from blood, obtained in a trial of the OX40 agonist ivuxolimab. The CDR3 DNA reads as TGTGCCAGCAGTTACTCCCGAGGGGAGAGGACCGGGGAGCTGTTTTTT. This sequence encodes CASSYSRGERTGELFF.